Each of the 3 T cell receptor beta chains below was sequenced from the same sample in a study of cytomegalovirus exposure and HLA in healthy donors. The PCR contained 60 Vbeta and 13 Jbeta primers. Produced via immunoSEQ multiplex PCR; TCRdb's table is partial and in-frame only. This sample has about 170,000 clones; roughly 77% occur once, and the top ten carry about 1.9%. The sequencing sample was made of PBMCs. These receptors all come from a young woman in good health and CMV-seronegative.

The V and J genes are TRBV25-1 and TRBJ2-3; 7 nucleotides line up with TRBD1. This CDR3 is 17 amino acids long. Germline V gene data show CDR1 as MGHDK and CDR2 as SYGVNS. The J segment lost 3 bases and the V segment lost 5 bases, leaving 14 bases of the junction unmatched. The CDR3 DNA reads as TGTGCCAGCAGTCAAGACAGGGAAGTTGGGGTAACAGATACGCAGTATTTT. This codes for CASSQDREVGVTDTQYF.

The genes are TRBV6-1 and TRBJ1-3, with D hard to call. Trimming removed 2 bases at V and 0 bases at J, with 14 bases between. There are 17 residues in the CDR3. Germline values: CDR1 MNHNS, CDR2 SASEGT. The CDR3 nucleotides are TGTGCCAGCAGTGAAAGGTCGGCGGGAAGCTCTGGAAACACCATATATTTT. Translation gives CASSERSAGSSGNTIYF.

This chain joins TRBV10-2 and TRBJ1-4; D not certain. The CDR3 is made up of 13 amino acids. Trimming stripped 6 bases from V and 7 bases from J, with 12 bases between. The germline V gene encodes CDR1 WSHSY and CDR2 SAAADI. CDR3 DNA sequence: TGCGCCAGCAGAGGACTTCTCGGTGAAAAACTGTTTTTT. Amino acids: CASRGLLGEKLFF.